Listed here is a single T cell receptor (beta chain). Its antigen is currently unknown. Using its own MiXCR run on the 5' RACE reads, TCRdb lists one record per CDR3 protein. The sample shows 300,000 to 350,000 distinct CDR3 sequences, 14% to 15% of them seen only once. These data come from a study of CD8 T cells in ankylosing spondylitis. Study outcomes and limitations: From matched ankylosing spondylitis synovial fluid, disease-linked clones were reportedly recovered at significantly enriched levels. Peripheral blood samples showed relatively rare disease-linked clones, and these clones were CD8+.

The CDR3 loop spans 14 amino acids. Germline V gene data show CDR1 as LGHDT and CDR2 as YNNKEL (reference sequence). The ends were cut back, 4 bases at V and 8 bases at J, with 15 bases in the middle. The clonotype was recovered from a male donor with ankylosing spondylitis or in good health (not recorded which). Specimen: blood, either unsorted or a sorted T cell fraction (not recorded which). The rearrangement uses TRBV3-1 and TRBJ2-4; maybe TRBD1 (5 bases). In DNA form, the CDR3 reads TGTGCCAGCAGCCGAGTCTTCAGGGCGGACATTCAGTACTTC. It encodes CASSRVFRADIQYF.